Below, 17 T cell receptor beta chains from the same sample are listed, as sequenced in a study of blood T cell dynamics during melanoma immunotherapy. Time point specified: pre-treatment baseline. Profiling relied on immunoSEQ multiplex PCR, and the TCRdb table lists in-frame clones only, not all of them. The sample lists some 4,300 clones, roughly 84% occurring once. Source: blood, taken from a patient treated with checkpoint blockade. Source of these receptors: a human donor with melanoma.

In this sample, this clone turned up once. The CDR3 DNA is TGTGCCAGCAGCGTAGCTACGTCGGGGGAGCAGTACTTC. It specifies CASSVATSGEQYF. The rearrangement joins TRBV9 to TRBJ2-7; TRBD2 might be the D (5 bases). The CDR3 contains 13 residues. The V gene's germline CDR1 is SGDLS and CDR2 YYNGEE. V was cut by 0 bases and J by 7 bases, with 11 bases left in between.

The V call is TRBV5-1, the J call TRBJ1-1; D is perhaps TRBD1 (6 bases). Germline assignment: CDR1 SGHRS and CDR2 YFSETQ. With 5 bases removed from V and 2 bases from J, the gap between germline ends came to 10 bases. This CDR3 is 13 amino acids long. Here the CDR3 reads CASRRQDNTEAFF. DNA of the CDR3: TGCGCCAGCAGACGACAGGACAACACTGAAGCTTTCTTT. The full variable domain, completed using reference TRBV5-1 and TRBJ1-1, is KAGVTQTPRYLIKTRGQQVTLSCSPISGHRSVSWYQQTPGQGLQFLFEYFSETQRNKGNFPGRFSGRQFSNSRSEMNVSTLELGDSALYLCASRRQDNTEAFFGQGTRLTVV.

The chain combines TRBV4-3 with TRBJ2-2, with no clear D. The germline V and J ends were trimmed by 1 base and 0 bases, with 9 bases remaining between them. CDR3 length equals 16 residues. CDR1 and CDR2 from the germline V gene are LGHNA and YSLEER. As DNA, the CDR3 is TGCGCCAGCAGCCAAGGAGTAGACGCGAACACCGGGGAGCTGTTTTTT. Its protein is CASSQGVDANTGELFF.

CDR3 DNA: TGTGCCAGTGTATCATCAGGAGTCGCTGGGAACACTGAAGCTTTCTTT. Amino acid sequence: CASVSSGVAGNTEAFF. The chain joins TRBV19 to TRBJ1-1; D gene unclear. CDR1 is LNHDA, CDR2 SQIVND, per germline (reference sequence). The CDR3 runs to 16 residues. With 8 bases removed from V and 1 base from J, the gap between germline ends came to 20 bases. The full variable domain, completed using reference TRBV19 and TRBJ1-1, is DGGITQSPKYLFRKEGQNVTLSCEQNLNHDAMYWYRQDPGQGLRLIYYSQIVNDFQKGDIAEGYSVSREKKESFPLTVTSAQKNPTAFYLCASVSSGVAGNTEAFFGQGTRLTVV.

The V call is TRBV19, the J call TRBJ1-6; D not certain. The V gene lost 7 bases and the J gene lost 5 bases, with 12 bases spanning the gap. Germline V gene sequence: CDR1 LNHDA, CDR2 SQIVND (reference sequence). CDR3 size: 14 residues. CDR3 DNA sequence: TGTGCCAGTAATAGCAGAGATAATAATTCACCCCTCCACTTT. Protein product: CASNSRDNNSPLHF.

The chain has TRBV7-2 and TRBJ1-2; TRBD1 might be the D (6 bases). Germline V lookup: CDR1 SGHTA, CDR2 FQGNSA. This CDR3 region has 16 residues. Between the trimmed V and J ends, which lost 5 bases and 0 bases, there was a span of 16 bases. The CDR3 DNA is TGTGCCAGCAGCACCAGGGGCGGGTTTCCTAACTATGGCTACACCTTC. Translation gives CASSTRGGFPNYGYTF.

The chain is built from TRBV7-8 and TRBJ2-5; 10 bases agree with TRBD1. The last part of the DNA fits TRBJ2-7 better; the J call may be wrong. Germline values: CDR1 SGHVS, CDR2 FQNEAQ. This CDR3 region has 16 residues. In DNA form, the CDR3 reads TGTGCCAGCAGCTTAGCCAGGACAGGGGGAATCTACGAGCAGTACTTC. Protein: CASSLARTGGIYEQYF.

The gene calls are TRBV23-1 and TRBJ1-1; no clear D gene. TRBV23-1 is assigned to the ORF class and has an uncertain function. V gave up 3 bases and J gave up 5 bases, with 13 bases separating them. The CDR3 has 14 amino acids. The CDR3 nucleotides read TGCGCCAGCAGTCACATATATGGGGTTACTGAAGCTTTCTTT. Residues: CASSHIYGVTEAFF.

The chain couples TRBV9 to TRBJ1-1; the D is unclear. Trimming removed 0 bases at V and 4 bases at J, with 10 bases between. The CDR3 totals 14 residues. Germline assignment: CDR1 SGDLS and CDR2 YYNGEE. CDR3 DNA sequence: TGTGCCAGCAGCGTAGGAGGGTCGAGCACTGAAGCTTTCTTT. Translating gives CASSVGGSSTEAFF. Full variable domain (missing parts from reference TRBV9 and TRBJ1-1): DSGVTQTPKHLITATGQRVTLRCSPRSGDLSVYWYQQSLDQGLQFLIQYYNGEERAKGNILERFSAQQFPDLHSELNLSSLELGDSALYFCASSVGGSSTEAFFGQGTRLTVV.

The chain employs TRBV5-1 and TRBJ2-2; a weak D match, TRBD2 (7 bases). This CDR3 is built from 15 residues. Trimming removed 3 bases at V and 2 bases at J, with 11 bases between. The germline gives CDR1 SGHRS, CDR2 YFSETQ. Written as DNA, the CDR3 is TGCGCCAGCAGCTCGGGGGGCCTAAACACCGGGGAGCTGTTTTTT. Its protein is CASSSGGLNTGELFF.

The sample holds a few counts of this clone. CDR3: CASSVATNSPLHF. The CDR3 DNA follows: TGTGCCAGCAGCGTAGCTACGAATTCACCCCTCCACTTT. This chain joins TRBV9 and TRBJ1-6; no clear D gene. Germline loops: CDR1 SGDLS, CDR2 YYNGEE. Trimming took off 0 bases at V and 7 bases at J, with 5 bases between the two ends. The CDR3 sequence is 13 residues long.

The rearrangement links TRBV4-2 to TRBJ1-2, with 11 positions matching TRBD1. The ends lost 1 base at V and 7 bases at J; junction bases unmatched: 5. There are 15 residues in the CDR3. Per the germline V gene, CDR1 is LGHNA and CDR2 is YNFKEQ. The CDR3 loop reads CASSQGGQGALGYTF. The DNA of the CDR3 is TGTGCCAGCAGCCAAGGAGGACAGGGGGCACTTGGCTACACCTTC.

The table lists this clone with a count of one. The chain links TRBV30 to TRBJ1-4; D possibly corresponds to TRBD1 (5 bases). Trimming cost V 1 base and J 0 bases, with 12 bases left between them. CDR1 and CDR2 from the germline V gene are GTSNPN and SVGIG (reference sequence). The CDR3 sequence is 16 residues long. The CDR3 nucleotides are TGTGCCTGGAGTGGGGGGACGTCTTCAACTAATGAAAAACTGTTTTTT. Translated, it gives CAWSGGTSSTNEKLFF.

This chain uses TRBV19 with TRBJ1-4; the match to TRBD1 covers 9 bases. CDR1 and CDR2 (germline): LNHDA, SQIVND (reference sequence). Trimming removed 5 bases from V and 5 bases from J; junction bases left unmatched: 3. The CDR3 extends over 14 amino acids. The CDR3 loop is CASSRTGVNEKLFF. Here the CDR3 DNA reads TGTGCCAGTAGTCGGACAGGGGTAAATGAAAAACTGTTTTTT.

On this clone: One junction end does not reproduce the germline sequence, and a read error may be involved. The chain carries TRBV19 and TRBJ1-1; TRBD1 is a possible D gene (6 bases). Looked up from germline, CDR1 is LNHDA and CDR2 is SQIVND (reference sequence). This CDR3 spans 15 amino acids. CDR3 loop: CASSLDRRENTEAFF. The CDR3, as DNA: TGTGCCAGTAGTTTAGACAGGAGGGAGAACACTGAAGCTTTCTTT.

The chain has TRBV11-2 and TRBJ1-1, with 7 positions matching TRBD1. CDR1 and CDR2 (germline): SGHAT, FQNNGV. This CDR3 spans 16 amino acids. After removal of 1 base from V and 1 base from J, the junction contained 6 bases not matched to a gene. In DNA, the CDR3 is TGTGCCAGCAGCTTAGGGGGGACAGTGAGGAACACTGAAGCTTTCTTT. The encoded protein is CASSLGGTVRNTEAFF.

This chain links TRBV5-5 with TRBJ1-6; TRBD1 matches at 8 bases. The ends lost 3 bases at V and 6 bases at J; junction bases unmatched: 2. The V gene's germline CDR1 is SGHKS and CDR2 YYEKEE (reference sequence). The CDR3 loop spans 14 amino acids. CDR3 DNA sequence: TGTGCCAGCAGCTCGGGACAGGCTAATTCACCCCTCCACTTT. Translating it yields CASSSGQANSPLHF.